Sequencing of this T cell receptor beta chain was carried out in a study of T cell responses to AZD1222 COVID-19 vaccine. Study-wide results and caveats: Donors skewed white British and female; clonal diversity was possibly underestimated. Nearly half of the spike-specific TCRs reportedly recognize variant regions that carry no mutations. Just a handful of AZD1222 recipients were seropositive at baseline. Two AZD1222 doses significantly raised spike-specific TCR breadth and depth over controls.

This clone is a singleton in its sample. Its specificity is unknown. Profiling relied on immunoSEQ multiplex PCR, and the TCRdb table lists in-frame clones only, not all of them. The sample comprises 150,000 to 200,000 clones, roughly 87% of which are singletons, and 2.6% rests with the top ten. This material consisted of peripheral blood, taken on day 0 of AZD1222 vaccination. This receptor was taken from an adult in good health.

The CDR3 is CASRWRTEYGAFF. In nucleotides, the CDR3 is TGTGCCAGCAGGTGGAGGACAGAGTACGGAGCTTTCTTT. The rearrangement links TRBV6-5 to TRBJ1-1; D is perhaps TRBD1 (6 bases). The CDR3 spans 13 residues. The V gene's germline CDR1 is MNHEY and CDR2 SVGAGI. V lost 6 bases to trimming and J lost 10 bases, with 18 bases between them.